These T cell receptor beta chains were read from a single sample in a study of metastatic and nonmetastatic thyroid tumors. TCRdb reanalyzed the PCR reads via MiXCR. The sample has 55,000 or so clones, around a sixth seen once. Sample: blood. These receptors all stem from a female donor with papillary thyroid cancer or a benign thyroid nodule (not recorded which). Some clones in this sample may be carry-over from other donors' samples. CDR3s include the opening cysteine and the closing phenylalanine or tryptophan. D genes are given only for firm matches. Rows give clone size only sometimes, using once, few, many, or a class for an expanded clone.

CDR3 DNA: TGTGCCCTCGGGACAGGGGGCTTCAATGAGCAGTTCTTC; CDR3 protein: CALGTGGFNEQFF; D gene: TRBD1; clone size: many; J gene: TRBJ2-1; V gene: TRBV6-1
CDR3 DNA: TGTGCCAGCAGTTTCAGAAGATTCACAGATACGCAGTATTTT; CDR3 protein: CASSFRRFTDTQYF; D gene: NA; clone size: many; J gene: TRBJ2-3; V gene: TRBV27
CDR3 DNA: TGTGCCACCAGCATAGTGGGGGGGTACCACGAGCAGTACTTC; CDR3 protein: CATSIVGGYHEQYF; D gene: TRBD2; clone size: few; J gene: TRBJ2-7; V gene: TRBV15
CDR3 DNA: TGTGCCAGCAGCTTCCCATCAGGCTGGGACACCGGGGAGCTGTTTTTT; CDR3 protein: CASSFPSGWDTGELFF; D gene: NA; clone size: many; J gene: TRBJ2-2; V gene: TRBV5-5
CDR3 DNA: TGTGCCAGCAGGAGGGACAGCGGGGAGAACGAGTACTTC; CDR3 protein: CASRRDSGENEYF; D gene: NA; clone size: NA; J gene: TRBJ2-5; V gene: TRBV11-2
CDR3 DNA: TGTGCCAGCAGTTACTCGCCTTTTGGGACAGGGGGCAGGAACACTGAAGCTTTCTTT; CDR3 protein: CASSYSPFGTGGRNTEAFF; D gene: TRBD1; clone size: many; J gene: TRBJ1-1; V gene: TRBV6-2/TRBV6-3
CDR3 DNA: TGTGCCAGCAGCGTTGGGACTGAGGGGATGGATGGTGAGCAGTTCTTC; CDR3 protein: CASSVGTEGMDGEQFF; D gene: NA; clone size: many; J gene: TRBJ2-1; V gene: TRBV9
CDR3 DNA: TGTGCCAGCAGTGGAAACTGGGACCCCTACGAGCAGTACTTC; CDR3 protein: CASSGNWDPYEQYF; D gene: NA; clone size: NA; J gene: TRBJ2-7; V gene: TRBV6-1
CDR3 DNA: TGTGCCAGCAGCGAATACAGAGTTAGCAATCAGCCCCAGCATTTT; CDR3 protein: CASSEYRVSNQPQHF; D gene: NA; clone size: few; J gene: TRBJ1-5; V gene: TRBV6-1
CDR3 DNA: TGCGCCAGCAGCACCGCCTCCCGGGGGCAGGGCACTGAAGCTTTCTTT; CDR3 protein: CASSTASRGQGTEAFF; D gene: NA; clone size: many; J gene: TRBJ1-1; V gene: TRBV5-1
CDR3 DNA: TGTGCCAGCAGCCAAGGGGGGTTTTTGGGCGCATGTGGGGAGCTGTTTTTT; CDR3 protein: CASSQGGFLGACGELFF; D gene: NA; clone size: NA; J gene: TRBJ2-2; V gene: TRBV3-1
CDR3 DNA: TGTGCCAGCAGCCAACTGGGACTAGCCAAAAATGAGCAGTTCTTC; CDR3 protein: CASSQLGLAKNEQFF; D gene: TRBD2; clone size: NA; J gene: TRBJ2-1; V gene: TRBV7-9
CDR3 DNA: TGCAGTGCTGACCGGACTAGCGGGGCCGGGGGGCAGTACTTC; CDR3 protein: CSADRTSGAGGQYF; D gene: TRBD2; clone size: many; J gene: TRBJ2-7; V gene: TRBV20-1
CDR3 DNA: TGTGCCAGCTCTCAGTCCCAGGGGGCTGCAGATACGCAGTATTTT; CDR3 protein: CASSQSQGAADTQYF; D gene: TRBD1; clone size: many; J gene: TRBJ2-3; V gene: TRBV18
CDR3 DNA: TGTGCCACCAGTGAGAGGTGGGACCAAGAGACCCAGTACTTC; CDR3 protein: CATSERWDQETQYF; D gene: NA; clone size: many; J gene: TRBJ2-5; V gene: TRBV24-1
CDR3 DNA: TGTGCCAGCAGCTTATCGCAGGGGGTTGTGTACAATGAGCATTTCTTC; CDR3 protein: CASSLSQGVVYNEHFF; D gene: TRBD1; clone size: few; J gene: TRBJ2-1; V gene: TRBV27
CDR3 DNA: TGTGCCAGCAGTCCGCAGCCGGGGGAAGAGCAGTACTTC; CDR3 protein: CASSPQPGEEQYF; D gene: NA; clone size: medium-sized; J gene: TRBJ2-7; V gene: TRBV12-3/TRBV12-4
CDR3 DNA: TGTGCCAGCAGCCACCGGGAGAGGGTCTACGAGCAGTACTTC; CDR3 protein: CASSHRERVYEQYF; D gene: NA; clone size: once; J gene: TRBJ2-7; V gene: TRBV3-1
CDR3 DNA: TGTGCCAGCATCTTGGCGGGCCTCGGGAGTAGTGGGGCCAACGTCCTGACTTTC; CDR3 protein: CASILAGLGSSGANVLTF; D gene: NA; clone size: NA; J gene: TRBJ2-6; V gene: TRBV11-1
CDR3 DNA: TGTGCCAGCGGCTGGGGGGGAATGAACACTGAAGCTTTCTTT; CDR3 protein: CASGWGGMNTEAFF; D gene: NA; clone size: many; J gene: TRBJ1-1; V gene: TRBV3-1
CDR3 DNA: TGTGCCAGTATTCGTTTCGTCTACGAGCAGTACTTC; CDR3 protein: CASIRFVYEQYF; D gene: NA; clone size: few; J gene: TRBJ2-7; V gene: TRBV28
CDR3 DNA: TGTGCCAGCAGTTTTAATACGGGACAGAACACCGGGGAGCTGTTTTTT; CDR3 protein: CASSFNTGQNTGELFF; D gene: NA; clone size: many; J gene: TRBJ2-2; V gene: TRBV5-6
CDR3 DNA: TGTGCCAGTAGTAGGTCCCATGGGACAGATACGCAGTATTTT; CDR3 protein: CASSRSHGTDTQYF; D gene: NA; clone size: many; J gene: TRBJ2-3; V gene: TRBV19
CDR3 DNA: TGTGCCAGCATCTTGGGACAGTTCTCTTGGGCCAACGTCCTGACTTTC; CDR3 protein: CASILGQFSWANVLTF; D gene: TRBD1; clone size: NA; J gene: TRBJ2-6; V gene: TRBV6-2/TRBV6-3
CDR3 DNA: TGTGCCAGCAGCGTAAGAATGGCTGAAGCTTTCTTT; CDR3 protein: CASSVRMAEAFF; D gene: NA; clone size: many; J gene: TRBJ1-1; V gene: TRBV9
CDR3 DNA: TGTGCCAGCAGTTTTGAGGGACCCTCCTATGGCTACACCTTC; CDR3 protein: CASSFEGPSYGYTF; D gene: NA; clone size: many; J gene: TRBJ1-2; V gene: TRBV28
CDR3 DNA: TGTGCCATTCGTCGAACGACGGGGGCGAGGGTGGACACTGAAGCTTTCTTT; CDR3 protein: CAIRRTTGARVDTEAFF; D gene: NA; clone size: many; J gene: TRBJ1-1; V gene: TRBV10-3
CDR3 DNA: TGCGCCAGCAGGCTCCTCGACACAGATACGCAGTATTTT; CDR3 protein: CASRLLDTDTQYF; D gene: NA; clone size: few; J gene: TRBJ2-3; V gene: TRBV5-1
CDR3 DNA: TGTGCCAGCAGTTACCTTCGTACAGGCGGGAGCTATGGCTACACCTTC; CDR3 protein: CASSYLRTGGSYGYTF; D gene: NA; clone size: few; J gene: TRBJ1-2; V gene: TRBV6-5
CDR3 DNA: TGTGCCAGCAGAAGGGGACTAGCGGGACGGGCCGGGGAGCTGTTTTTT; CDR3 protein: CASRRGLAGRAGELFF; D gene: TRBD2; clone size: few; J gene: TRBJ2-2; V gene: TRBV6-1
CDR3 DNA: TGCAGTGCTAAAAGAGAGGTCAACAGGGCGACAGATACGCAGTATTTT; CDR3 protein: CSAKREVNRATDTQYF; D gene: NA; clone size: NA; J gene: TRBJ2-3; V gene: TRBV20-1
CDR3 DNA: TGTGCCAGCAGTCCTAGTGGGGGGCGAACCGGGGAGCTGTTTTTT; CDR3 protein: CASSPSGGRTGELFF; D gene: NA; clone size: many; J gene: TRBJ2-2; V gene: TRBV28
CDR3 DNA: TGTGCCAGCTGTATGGCAGGGGCCCCGAACACTGAAGCTTTCTTT; CDR3 protein: CASCMAGAPNTEAFF; D gene: NA; clone size: many; J gene: TRBJ1-1; V gene: TRBV6-1
CDR3 DNA: TGTGCCTGGAGGGGGACAGGGGGTCAAGAGACCCAGTACTTC; CDR3 protein: CAWRGTGGQETQYF; D gene: TRBD1; clone size: many; J gene: TRBJ2-5; V gene: TRBV30
CDR3 DNA: TGCGCCAGCAGCGAGGCATCCGGGACAGGGGTACAAGCTTTCTTT; CDR3 protein: CASSEASGTGVQAFF; D gene: TRBD1; clone size: NA; J gene: TRBJ1-1; V gene: TRBV5-1
CDR3 DNA: TGCAGTGCCAGGACTAGCGGGAGCCCCGAGCAGTACTTC; CDR3 protein: CSARTSGSPEQYF; D gene: TRBD2; clone size: many; J gene: TRBJ2-7; V gene: TRBV20-1
CDR3 DNA: TGTGCCAGCAGCTTACCGGGGGGCGGATACGAGCAGTACTTC; CDR3 protein: CASSLPGGGYEQYF; D gene: NA; clone size: many; J gene: TRBJ2-7; V gene: TRBV7-2
CDR3 DNA: TGTGCCAGCAGTCCGAGGTGGCTTGTGGCCAACGTCCTGACTTTC; CDR3 protein: CASSPRWLVANVLTF; D gene: NA; clone size: few; J gene: TRBJ2-6; V gene: TRBV27
CDR3 DNA: TGCAGTGCTAGAGATTCCGGGGGAAACACCATATATTTT; CDR3 protein: CSARDSGGNTIYF; D gene: NA; clone size: many; J gene: TRBJ1-3; V gene: TRBV20-1
CDR3 DNA: TGTGCCAGCAGTCTGGACCGCTACACCTCCTACGAGCAGTACTTC; CDR3 protein: CASSLDRYTSYEQYF; D gene: NA; clone size: once; J gene: TRBJ2-7; V gene: TRBV5-4
CDR3 DNA: TGCGCCAGCAGAGAAACGGGAGGCACAGATACGCAGTATTTT; CDR3 protein: CASRETGGTDTQYF; D gene: NA; clone size: few; J gene: TRBJ2-3; V gene: TRBV10-2
CDR3 DNA: TGTGCCAGCAGCATCGGGACAGGGGGACTATACGAGCAGTACTTC; CDR3 protein: CASSIGTGGLYEQYF; D gene: TRBD1; clone size: many; J gene: TRBJ2-7; V gene: TRBV9
CDR3 DNA: TGTGCCAGCAGTGAAGCAGAGGACGGGAACCTTAATCGCCCCCAGCATTTT; CDR3 protein: CASSEAEDGNLNRPQHF; D gene: NA; clone size: many; J gene: TRBJ1-5; V gene: TRBV6-1